The 12 T cell receptor beta chains given below trace back to one sample, sequenced in a study of cytomegalovirus exposure and HLA in healthy donors. Assay used: immunoSEQ multiplex PCR; TCRdb lists only in-frame clones, some missing. The sample comprises some 90,000 clones, roughly nine tenths of which are singletons, and approximately 5.8% rests with the top ten. Sequencing was performed on PBMCs. These receptors were taken from a man between 18 and 29 years old in good health and CMV-seropositive.

This chain joins TRBV5-6 and TRBJ1-1; D call uncertain. The germline V and J ends were trimmed by 4 bases and 4 bases, with 14 bases remaining between them. Germline CDR1 is SGHDT and CDR2 is YYEEEE. This CDR3 is 14 amino acids long. CDR3 loop: CASSLVVGGTEAFF. The DNA of the CDR3 is TGTGCCAGCAGCCTCGTGGTTGGCGGCACTGAAGCTTTCTTT. The variable domain in full, completed from reference TRBV5-6 and TRBJ1-1, reads DAGVTQSPTHLIKTRGQQVTLRCSPKSGHDTVSWYQQALGQGPQFIFQYYEEEERQRGNFPDRFSGHQFPNYSSELNVNALLLGDSALYLCASSLVVGGTEAFFGQGTRLTVV.

The count of this clone is one. The chain uses TRBV6-1 and TRBJ1-1, with D perhaps matching TRBD1 (5 bases). V was clipped by 5 bases and J by 3 bases, with 16 bases between them. Germline V gives CDR1 MNHNS, CDR2 SASEGT. The CDR3 consists of 15 residues. The CDR3 is CASSTWTTADTEAFF. CDR3 bases: TGTGCCAGCAGTACATGGACAACGGCAGACACTGAAGCTTTCTTT.

The chain employs TRBV7-6 and TRBJ2-7; TRBD1 matches at 9 bases. Germline CDR1 SGHVS, CDR2 FNYEAQ. The CDR3 totals 14 residues. V was pared by 4 bases and J by 5 bases, with 6 bases of the junction left unmatched. CDR3 region: CASSSGTGIHEQYF. In DNA, the CDR3 is TGTGCCAGCAGCTCTGGGACAGGGATCCACGAGCAGTACTTC.

This rearrangement joins TRBV5-8 to TRBJ1-5, with D possibly being TRBD1 (5 bases). Per germline, CDR1 SGHTS and CDR2 YDEGEE. Between the trimmed V and J ends, which lost 1 base and 4 bases, there was a span of 18 bases. CDR3 length: 17 residues. The CDR3 loop is CASSLSWRGTGNQPQHF. The CDR3 DNA reads TGTGCCAGCAGCTTGTCTTGGCGGGGGACCGGGAATCAGCCCCAGCATTTT.

This chain joins TRBV4-2 and TRBJ1-1; 9 positions match TRBD1. The CDR3 spans 15 residues. Unmatched junction bases numbered 3, after V lost 0 bases and J lost 4 bases. Germline V gene lookup returns CDR1 LGHNA and CDR2 YNFKEQ. The DNA for the CDR3 is TGTGCCAGCAGCCAAGAACAGGGGGCGGGCACTGAAGCTTTCTTT. Encoded protein: CASSQEQGAGTEAFF.

The V and J genes are TRBV7-9 and TRBJ2-7; TRBD1 matches 8 bases. With V trimmed by 2 bases and J by 1 base, 10 bases remained unmatched. Per germline, CDR1 SEHNR and CDR2 FQNEAQ (reference sequence). The CDR3 is 17 residues long. The CDR3 reads CASSLSSWGTGSYEQYF. The CDR3 DNA reads as TGTGCCAGCAGCTTATCCTCCTGGGGGACAGGTTCCTACGAGCAGTACTTC. The entire variable domain, with the rest obtained from reference TRBV7-9 and TRBJ2-7, is as follows: DTGVSQNPRHKITKRGQNVTFRCDPISEHNRLYWYRQTLGQGPEFLTYFQNEAQLEKSRLLSDRFSAERPKGSFSTLEIQRTEQGDSAMYLCASSLSSWGTGSYEQYFGPGTRLTVT.

CDR3 region: CASSDMGAGQPQHF. In nucleotides, the CDR3 is TGTGCCAGCAGTGATATGGGGGCAGGTCAGCCCCAGCATTTT. The V call is TRBV6-1, the J call TRBJ1-5; D may be TRBD1 (6 bases). Trimming shortened V by 3 bases and J by 6 bases, and 12 bases separated the two germline ends. This CDR3 has 14 residues. In germline, CDR1 is MNHNS, CDR2 SASEGT.

The CDR3 spells CASSLSGRGLWYF. The CDR3 region has the DNA TGTGCCAGCAGTTTATCAGGCAGGGGGCTATGGTACTTC. The J gene is TRBJ2-7, the V gene TRBV27; 8 nucleotides match TRBD1. The CDR3 runs 13 residues. CDR1 is MNHEY, CDR2 SMNVEV, per germline (reference sequence). V lost 0 bases, J lost 12 bases, and 7 bases stayed unmatched.

This chain uses TRBV19 with TRBJ1-5; D gene unclear. The CDR3 length is 15 residues. Trimming cost V 6 bases and J 9 bases, with 21 bases left between them. Germline CDR1 is LNHDA and CDR2 is SQIVND (reference sequence). For the CDR3, the DNA is TGTGCCAGTAGCCCCGGGAGGAGGTGGAGTGGGCCCCAGCATTTT. It codes for CASSPGRRWSGPQHF.

The J gene is TRBJ2-4, the V gene TRBV7-2; TRBD2 agrees at 14 bases. The CDR3 is 18 residues long. Germline V gene lookup returns CDR1 SGHTA and CDR2 FQGNSA. J lost 0 bases, V lost 4 bases, and 5 bases had no gene match. The chain's CDR3 is CASSSGLAGALAKNIQYF. The CDR3 DNA reads TGTGCCAGCAGCTCGGGACTAGCGGGGGCTTTAGCCAAAAACATTCAGTACTTC.

The rearrangement joins TRBV5-4 to TRBJ2-7; 8 bases fit TRBD2. V was pared by 4 bases and J by 2 bases, with 8 bases of the junction left unmatched. CDR1 and CDR2 (germline): SGHNT, YYREEE (reference sequence). CDR3 length equals 15 residues. The CDR3 nucleotides are TGTGCCAGCAGCCCACAAGCGGGAGCGCCCTACGAGCAGTACTTC. As protein: CASSPQAGAPYEQYF.

This chain links TRBV7-2 with TRBJ2-1; the D gene is possibly TRBD2 (6 bases). The CDR3 is 12 amino acids. CDR1 is SGHTA and CDR2 is FQGNSA in the germline V gene. Trimming took off 5 bases at V and 9 bases at J, with 11 bases between the two ends. This CDR3 reads CASSRLEAEQFF. The CDR3 nucleotides are TGTGCCAGCAGCAGACTAGAAGCTGAGCAGTTCTTC.